This TCR beta chain derives from a study of control samples from healthy donors and cancer patients (dated by TCRdb to 2018 to 2020). The library was obtained by the immunoSEQ multiplex PCR assay. In TCRdb, the immuneACCESS table is reduced to in-frame sequences with V and J assigned. These tables do not hold every clone; where another copy was compared, an unresolved V gene accounts for under half, and the others remain unexplained. This sample holds around 230,000 clones; around 94% were observed only once. The ten largest clones add up to approximately 1.5% of the sample. CDR1 and CDR2, per the germline V gene, are KGHSH and LQKENI. Counted from cysteine to phenylalanine, this CDR3 has 14 amino acids. The DNA shown is the 42-base CDR3, in frame from base 1. Between the V and J ends, shortened by 2 bases and 8 bases respectively, the junction contains 13 bases. In the case of this clone: It lacks a known antigen. Base qualities were left out, and no much larger clone turns up one base away.

The sequenced material came from blood. The clonotype comes from a man in his fifties in good health. The rearrangement combines TRBV18 with TRBJ2-1; 6 matching bases give a weak D call of TRBD1. The CDR3 in this case is CASSPYVAGDEQFF. The nucleotide sequence is TGTGCCAGCTCACCATATGTAGCAGGGGATGAGCAGTTCTTC. With all but the CDR3 taken from the reference TRBV18 and TRBJ2-1 genes, the full variable domain is: NAGVMQNPRHLVRRRGQEARLRCSPMKGHSHVYWYRQLPEEGLKFMVYLQKENIIDESGMPKERFSAEFPKEGPSILRIQQVVRGDSAAYFCASSPYVAGDEQFFGPGTRLTVL.